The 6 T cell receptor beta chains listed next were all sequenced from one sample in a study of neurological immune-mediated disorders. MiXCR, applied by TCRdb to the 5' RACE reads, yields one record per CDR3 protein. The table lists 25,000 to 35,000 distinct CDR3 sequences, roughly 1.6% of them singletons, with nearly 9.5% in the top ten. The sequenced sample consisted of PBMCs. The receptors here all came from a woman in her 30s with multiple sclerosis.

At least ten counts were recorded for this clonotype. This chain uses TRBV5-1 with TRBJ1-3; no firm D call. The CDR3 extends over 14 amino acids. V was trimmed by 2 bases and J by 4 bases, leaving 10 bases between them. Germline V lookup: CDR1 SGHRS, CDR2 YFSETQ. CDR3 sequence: CASSFGVTGNTIYF. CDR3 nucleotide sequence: TGCGCCAGCAGCTTTGGGGTAACCGGAAACACCATATATTTT.

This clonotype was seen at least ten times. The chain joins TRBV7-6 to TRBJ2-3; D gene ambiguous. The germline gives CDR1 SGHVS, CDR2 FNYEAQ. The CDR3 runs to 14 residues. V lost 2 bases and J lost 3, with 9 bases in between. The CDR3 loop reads CASSLRDRTDTQYF. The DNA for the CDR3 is TGTGCCAGCAGCTTAAGGGATAGGACAGATACGCAGTATTTT.

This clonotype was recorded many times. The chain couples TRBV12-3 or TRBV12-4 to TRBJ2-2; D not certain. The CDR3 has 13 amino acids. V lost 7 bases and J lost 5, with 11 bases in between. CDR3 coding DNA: TGTGCCAGCATGAAGCTGGGGACCGGGGAGCTGTTTTTT. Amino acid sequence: CASMKLGTGELFF.

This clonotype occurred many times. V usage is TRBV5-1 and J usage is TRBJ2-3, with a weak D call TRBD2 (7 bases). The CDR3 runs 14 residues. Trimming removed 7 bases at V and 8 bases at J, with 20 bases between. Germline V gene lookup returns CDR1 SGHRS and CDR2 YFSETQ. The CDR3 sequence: CASEWGGRGGTQYF. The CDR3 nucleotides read TGCGCCAGCGAATGGGGGGGCCGGGGAGGTACGCAGTATTTT.

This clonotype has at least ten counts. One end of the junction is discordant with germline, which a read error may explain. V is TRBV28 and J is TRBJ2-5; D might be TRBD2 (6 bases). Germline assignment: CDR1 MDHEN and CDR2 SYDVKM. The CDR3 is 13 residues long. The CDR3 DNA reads TGTGCCAGCAAGGAGGGCAGCTATCCTGTGGTTCACTTC. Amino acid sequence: CASKEGSYPVVHF.

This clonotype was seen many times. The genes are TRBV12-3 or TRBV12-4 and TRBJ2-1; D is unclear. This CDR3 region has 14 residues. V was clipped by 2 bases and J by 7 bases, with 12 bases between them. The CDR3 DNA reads TGTGCCAGCAGTTTAACCCGGAATCGAAATGAGCAGTTCTTC. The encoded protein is CASSLTRNRNEQFF.